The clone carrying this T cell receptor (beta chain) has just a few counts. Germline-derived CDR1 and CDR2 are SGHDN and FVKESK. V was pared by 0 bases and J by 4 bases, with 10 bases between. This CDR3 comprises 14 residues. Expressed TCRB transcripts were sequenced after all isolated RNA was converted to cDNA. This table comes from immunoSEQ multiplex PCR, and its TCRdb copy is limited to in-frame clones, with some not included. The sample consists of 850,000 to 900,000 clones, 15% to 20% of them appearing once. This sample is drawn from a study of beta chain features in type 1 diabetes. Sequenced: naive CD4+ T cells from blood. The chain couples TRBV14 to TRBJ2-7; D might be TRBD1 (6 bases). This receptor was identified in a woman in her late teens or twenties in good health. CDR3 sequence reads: CASSQDIRGYEQYF. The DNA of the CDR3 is TGTGCCAGCAGCCAAGATATCAGGGGATACGAGCAGTACTTC.